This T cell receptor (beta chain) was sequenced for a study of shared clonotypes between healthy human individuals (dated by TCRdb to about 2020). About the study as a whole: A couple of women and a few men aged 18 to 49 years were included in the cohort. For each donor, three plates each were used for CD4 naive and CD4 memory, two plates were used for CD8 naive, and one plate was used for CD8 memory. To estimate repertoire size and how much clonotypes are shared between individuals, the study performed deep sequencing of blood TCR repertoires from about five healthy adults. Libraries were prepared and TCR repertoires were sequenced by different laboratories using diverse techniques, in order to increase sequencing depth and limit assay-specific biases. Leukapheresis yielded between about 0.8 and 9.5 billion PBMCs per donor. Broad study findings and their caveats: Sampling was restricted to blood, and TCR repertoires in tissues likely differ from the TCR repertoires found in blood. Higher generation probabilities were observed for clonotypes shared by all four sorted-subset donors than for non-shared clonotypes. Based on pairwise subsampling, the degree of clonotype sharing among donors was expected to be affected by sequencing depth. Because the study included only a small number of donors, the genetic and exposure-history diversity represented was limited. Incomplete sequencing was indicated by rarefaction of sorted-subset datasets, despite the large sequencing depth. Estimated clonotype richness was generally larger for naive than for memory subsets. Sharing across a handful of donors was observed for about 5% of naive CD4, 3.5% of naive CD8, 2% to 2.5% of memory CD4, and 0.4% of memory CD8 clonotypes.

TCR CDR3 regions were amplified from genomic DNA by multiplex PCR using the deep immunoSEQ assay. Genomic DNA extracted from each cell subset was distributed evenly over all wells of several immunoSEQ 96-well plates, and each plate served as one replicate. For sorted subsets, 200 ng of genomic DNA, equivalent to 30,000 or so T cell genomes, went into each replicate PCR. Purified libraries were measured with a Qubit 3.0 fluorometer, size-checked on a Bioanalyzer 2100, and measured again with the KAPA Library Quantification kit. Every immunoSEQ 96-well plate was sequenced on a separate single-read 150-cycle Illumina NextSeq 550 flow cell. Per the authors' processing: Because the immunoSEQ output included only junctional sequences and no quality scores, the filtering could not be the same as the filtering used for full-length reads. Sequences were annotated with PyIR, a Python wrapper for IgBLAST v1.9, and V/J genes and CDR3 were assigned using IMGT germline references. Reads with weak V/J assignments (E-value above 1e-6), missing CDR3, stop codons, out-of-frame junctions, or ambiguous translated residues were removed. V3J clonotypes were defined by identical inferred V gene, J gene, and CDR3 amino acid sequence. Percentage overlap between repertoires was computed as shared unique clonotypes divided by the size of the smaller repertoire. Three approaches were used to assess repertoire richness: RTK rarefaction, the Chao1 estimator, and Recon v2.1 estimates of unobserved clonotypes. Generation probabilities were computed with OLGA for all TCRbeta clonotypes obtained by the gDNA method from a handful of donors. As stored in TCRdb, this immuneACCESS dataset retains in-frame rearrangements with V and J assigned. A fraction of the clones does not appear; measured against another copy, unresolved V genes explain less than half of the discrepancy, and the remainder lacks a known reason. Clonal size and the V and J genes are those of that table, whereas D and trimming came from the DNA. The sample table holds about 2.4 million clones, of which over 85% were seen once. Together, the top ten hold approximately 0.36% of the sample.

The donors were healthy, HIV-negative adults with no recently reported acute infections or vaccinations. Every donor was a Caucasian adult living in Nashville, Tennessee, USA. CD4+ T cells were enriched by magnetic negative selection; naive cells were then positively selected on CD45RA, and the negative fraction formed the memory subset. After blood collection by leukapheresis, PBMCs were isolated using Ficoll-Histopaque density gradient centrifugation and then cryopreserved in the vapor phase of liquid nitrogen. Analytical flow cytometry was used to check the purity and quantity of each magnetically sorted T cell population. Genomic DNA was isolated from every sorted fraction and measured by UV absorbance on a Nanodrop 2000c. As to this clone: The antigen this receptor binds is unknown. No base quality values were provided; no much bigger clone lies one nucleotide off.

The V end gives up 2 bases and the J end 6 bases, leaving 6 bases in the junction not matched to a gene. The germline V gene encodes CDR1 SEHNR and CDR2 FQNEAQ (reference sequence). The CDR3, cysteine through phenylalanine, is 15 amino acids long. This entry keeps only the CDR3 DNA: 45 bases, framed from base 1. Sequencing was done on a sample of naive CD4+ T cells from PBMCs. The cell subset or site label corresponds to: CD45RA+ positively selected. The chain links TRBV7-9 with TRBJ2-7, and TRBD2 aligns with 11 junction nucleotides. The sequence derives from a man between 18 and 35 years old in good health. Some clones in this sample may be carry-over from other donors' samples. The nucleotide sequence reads TGTGCCAGCAGCTTAACTAGCGGGAGATTGGGCGAGCAGTACTTC. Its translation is CASSLTSGRLGEQYF.